This is a list of T cell receptor beta chains from one sample in a study of blood T cell repertoires in COVID-19. The protocol was immunoSEQ multiplex PCR, while the TCRdb copy is restricted to in-frame clones and leaves out a portion. Here the sample spans about 250,000 clones, more than 70% being singletons. The material sequenced was peripheral blood. These receptors were taken from a woman over 75 with COVID-19, enrolled during active disease. Each CDR3 is given with its conserved first and last residue. A D gene is named only where the DNA matches it firmly. Clone size, where shown, is once, few, many, or a class for clones that have expanded.

clone_size | d_call | j_call | v_call | cdr3_nt | cdr3_aa
- | TRBD2 | TRBJ2-1 | TRBV5-1 | TGCGCCAGCAGCTTGGAAGCGGGGGTCTTTAATGAGCAGTTCTTC | CASSLEAGVFNEQFF
once | TRBD2 | TRBJ2-1 | TRBV10-3 | TGTGCCATCAGCCTCCTAGCGGGAGGTGGATACAATGAGCAGTTCTTC | CAISLLAGGGYNEQFF
- | TRBD1 | TRBJ1-2 | TRBV2 | TGTGCCAGCAGCTCAGGACAGGGCGGCTACACCTTC | CASSSGQGGYTF
- | - | TRBJ1-3 | TRBV7-2 | TGTGCCAGCAGCTTGGGGAGGGGAATTGGAAACACCATATATTTT | CASSLGRGIGNTIYF
few | TRBD1 | TRBJ1-5 | TRBV28 | TGTGCCAGCACTGAAGGGGGCGCGGGTCAGCCCCAGCATTTT | CASTEGGAGQPQHF
- | - | TRBJ1-3 | TRBV25-1 | TGTGCCAGCAGTGATGAAGGGCGGGACGCTGGAAACACCATATATTTT | CASSDEGRDAGNTIYF
- | - | TRBJ2-1 | TRBV5-1 | TGCGCCAGCAGCTTACTCGGGGACTCCTACAATGAGCAGTTCTTC | CASSLLGDSYNEQFF
- | - | TRBJ2-4 | TRBV29-1 | TGCAGCGTTGAAGGACTCCCTGGGGCCAAAAACATTCAGTACTTC | CSVEGLPGAKNIQYF
few | - | TRBJ1-1 | TRBV19 | TGTGCCAGTAGTCCCAGGGTGGGGAACACTGAAGCTTTCTTT | CASSPRVGNTEAFF
once | - | TRBJ1-2 | TRBV12-3/TRBV12-4 | TGTGCCAGCAGCATCGTCACAGGGAAGGGCTACACCTTC | CASSIVTGKGYTF
- | - | TRBJ1-3 | TRBV11-2 | TGTGCCAGCAGCTTAGCGTCGGACAGCTCTGGAAACACCATATATTTT | CASSLASDSSGNTIYF
- | TRBD2 | TRBJ2-5 | TRBV7-9 | TGTGCCAGCAGCTTATTGACTAGCGGGTACGGTGTGAACTTC | CASSLLTSGYGVNF
- | - | TRBJ1-4 | TRBV7-2 | TGTGCCAGCAGCCCTGTGCAGGGCAACGAAAAACTGTTTTTT | CASSPVQGNEKLFF
- | TRBD2 | TRBJ2-3 | TRBV4-2 | TGTGCCAGCAGCCAACTAGCGGGGTCGGCTGATACGCAGTATTTT | CASSQLAGSADTQYF
- | - | TRBJ1-6 | TRBV6-6 | TGTGCCAGCAGTTACCTGGCAGGTGGTTCACCCCTCCACTTT | CASSYLAGGSPLHF
- | - | TRBJ2-1 | TRBV2 | TGTGCCAGCAGCGTATCTGACAGCGATGAGCAGTTCTTC | CASSVSDSDEQFF
few | - | TRBJ1-5 | TRBV2 | TGTGCCAGCAAGAGGACAGCAGAGCAGCCCCAGCATTTT | CASKRTAEQPQHF
- | TRBD2 | TRBJ2-1 | TRBV7-2 | TGTGCCAGCAGCACGGGAGGACTAGCGGGGGGGCAGGAGTTCTTC | CASSTGGLAGGQEFF
- | TRBD2 | TRBJ2-3 | TRBV10-3 | TGTGCCATCAGTGCTCGAGCGGGGGAGGGAGATACGCAGTATTTT | CAISARAGEGDTQYF
- | TRBD2 | TRBJ2-5 | TRBV11-2 | TGTGCCAGCAGCATCTACTCCCAGGGACTAGCGGGGAAAGAGACCCAGTACTTC | CASSIYSQGLAGKETQYF
- | TRBD2 | TRBJ2-3 | TRBV5-1 | TGCGCCAGCAGTTCGCGGGGGGGCGGTACAGATACGCAGTATTTT | CASSSRGGGTDTQYF
few | - | TRBJ1-1 | TRBV5-1 | TGCGCCAGCAGTAGAGAGAAGAACACTGAAGCTTTCTTT | CASSREKNTEAFF
- | TRBD1 | TRBJ2-3 | TRBV2 | TGTGCCAGCAGTGTGGGACAGGGGTGGAGCACAGATACGCAGTATTTT | CASSVGQGWSTDTQYF
- | TRBD1 | TRBJ1-5 | TRBV6-5 | TGTGCCAGCAGGCCCGGGACAGGGTACAATCAGCCCCAGCATTTT | CASRPGTGYNQPQHF